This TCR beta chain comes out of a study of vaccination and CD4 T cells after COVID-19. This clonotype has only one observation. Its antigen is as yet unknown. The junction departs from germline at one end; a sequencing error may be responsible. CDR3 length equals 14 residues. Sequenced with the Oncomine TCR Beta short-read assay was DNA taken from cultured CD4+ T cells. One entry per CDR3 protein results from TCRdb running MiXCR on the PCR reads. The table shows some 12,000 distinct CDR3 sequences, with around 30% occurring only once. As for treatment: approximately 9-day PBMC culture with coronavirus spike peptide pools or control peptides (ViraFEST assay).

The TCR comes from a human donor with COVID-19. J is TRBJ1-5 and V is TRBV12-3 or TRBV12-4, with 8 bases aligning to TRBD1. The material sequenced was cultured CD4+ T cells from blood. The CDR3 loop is CASRLTGDNRPQHF. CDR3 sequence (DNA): TGTGCCAGCAGACTGACAGGGGACAATCGGCCCCAGCATTTT.